This TCR beta chain was sequenced in a study of human thymus T cells. The table lists this clone with a count of one. Thymus tissue was removed during corrective cardiac surgery. Profiling relied on immunoSEQ multiplex PCR, and the TCRdb table lists in-frame clones only, not all of them. The sample consists of roughly 120,000 clones, about 95% of them appearing once. Trimming stripped 5 bases from V and 1 base from J, with 17 bases between. The CDR3 length is 16 residues. The V gene's germline CDR1 is MDHEN and CDR2 SYDVKM. The clonotype comes from a boy in the first two years of life with a congenital heart defect but otherwise immunologically healthy. This chain links TRBV28 with TRBJ1-1; possibly TRBD1 for D (5 bases). The specimen sequenced was thymus tissue. The CDR3 here is CASSPSRGGENTEAFF. The CDR3 DNA follows: TGTGCCAGCAGTCCTTCCCGGGGGGGAGAGAACACTGAAGCTTTCTTT. Based on the CDR3 plus reference TRBV28 and TRBJ1-1, the full variable domain is DVKVTQSSRYLVKRTGEKVFLECVQDMDHENMFWYRQDPGLGLRLIYFSYDVKMKEKGDIPEGYSVSREKKERFSLILESASTNQTSMYLCASSPSRGGENTEAFFGQGTRLTVV.